This is a list of T cell receptor beta chains from one sample in a study of identical twins. TCRdb fed the 5' RACE reads into MiXCR, producing one record per CDR3 protein. The sample includes roughly 540,000 distinct CDR3 sequences, under 25% of them seen just once. The sample was also linked to a second study, of T cells expressing NK-cell markers.

The sequenced sample consisted of CD4+ T cells sorted from blood. These receptors came from a woman aged 18-29 years in good health. The CDR3 runs from the conserved cysteine through the conserved F or W. A D gene is named only where the DNA matches it firmly. Size values are once, few and many counts, or a class for expanded clones, and some rows have none.

clone_size,j_call,v_call,d_call,cdr3_aa,cdr3_nt
NA,TRBJ1-1,TRBV20-1,TRBD1,CSAGGQGALLNTEAFF,TGCAGTGCTGGGGGACAGGGGGCACTGCTGAACACTGAAGCTTTCTTT
NA,TRBJ2-3,TRBV10-1,TRBD1,CASSKTGTVDHTDTQYF,TGCGCCAGCAGTAAGACCGGGACAGTAGACCACACAGATACGCAGTATTTT
few,TRBJ1-2,TRBV3-1,TRBD1,CASSQGTGPYGYTF,TGTGCCAGCAGCCAAGGGACAGGGCCCTATGGCTACACCTTC
NA,TRBJ1-1,TRBV9,NA,CASSSQGGGLAFF,TGTGCCAGCAGCTCCCAAGGGGGGGGGCTCGCTTTCTTT
few,TRBJ1-2,TRBV7-6,NA,CASSLEGRLDYGYTF,TGTGCCAGCAGCTTAGAGGGCAGACTAGACTATGGCTACACCTTC
many,TRBJ2-2,TRBV29-1,NA,CSARTTNTGELFF,TGCAGCGCCAGGACAACGAACACCGGGGAGCTGTTTTTT
few,TRBJ2-3,TRBV7-8,NA,CASSFSPKDTQYF,TGTGCCAGCAGCTTTAGCCCGAAAGATACGCAGTATTTT
many,TRBJ1-1,TRBV5-1,NA,CASRRSVGAGNTEAFF,TGCGCCAGCAGGCGAAGTGTAGGTGCGGGGAACACTGAAGCTTTCTTT
NA,TRBJ2-1,TRBV20-1,TRBD1,CSAGGQGYNEQFF,TGCAGTGCTGGGGGACAGGGTTACAATGAGCAGTTCTTC
few,TRBJ2-7,TRBV5-8,TRBD1,CASRYGTGISYEQYF,TGTGCCAGCAGGTACGGGACAGGAATCTCCTACGAGCAGTACTTC
NA,TRBJ2-1,TRBV20-1,TRBD2,CSVSSGRGEQFF,TGCAGTGTTTCGAGCGGGAGGGGTGAGCAGTTCTTC
few,TRBJ2-7,TRBV20-1,NA,CSARDGHRYEQYF,TGCAGTGCCCGAGACGGACACAGGTACGAGCAGTACTTC
few,TRBJ2-6,TRBV20-1,NA,CSAPQTGANVLTF,TGCAGTGCTCCGCAAACTGGGGCCAACGTCCTGACTTTC
NA,TRBJ1-2,TRBV20-1,NA,CSASLRTDYGYTF,TGCAGTGCTAGTCTCAGGACAGACTATGGCTACACCTTC
few,TRBJ1-2,TRBV15,NA,CATSRGGAKLYGYTF,TGTGCCACCAGCAGAGGTGGTGCGAAACTCTATGGCTACACCTTC
NA,TRBJ2-4,TRBV20-1,NA,CSALQGGTGKNIQYF,TGCAGTGCCCTTCAGGGTGGAACCGGGAAAAACATTCAGTACTTC
few,TRBJ2-7,TRBV6-5,TRBD1,CASSYSGTGDYEQYF,TGTGCCAGCAGTTACTCCGGGACAGGAGACTACGAGCAGTACTTC
few,TRBJ1-3,TRBV20-1,NA,CSATQEGAGNTIYF,TGCAGTGCTACACAGGAGGGTGCTGGAAACACCATATATTTT
NA,TRBJ2-1,TRBV5-1,TRBD1,CASGQGSYNEQFF,TGCGCCAGCGGACAGGGATCCTACAATGAGCAGTTCTTC
few,TRBJ1-4,TRBV18,NA,CASSPSRVAEKLFF,TGTGCCAGCTCACCGTCCCGGGTTGCTGAAAAACTGTTTTTT
few,TRBJ2-2,TRBV20-1,NA,CSAREIGTGELFF,TGCAGTGCTAGAGAAATAGGGACCGGGGAGCTGTTTTTT
few,TRBJ2-2,TRBV10-3,TRBD1,CAISVGQGMAGELFF,TGTGCCATCAGTGTTGGACAGGGAATGGCCGGGGAGCTGTTTTTT
few,TRBJ1-1,TRBV28,NA,CASILSPGREAFF,TGTGCCAGCATCCTAAGCCCCGGGAGGGAGGCTTTCTTT
NA,TRBJ1-1,TRBV13,NA,CASSLGRRAFF,TGTGCCAGCAGCCTAGGAAGGAGAGCTTTCTTT
NA,TRBJ1-1,TRBV20-1,NA,CSAGGLLNTEAFF,TGCAGTGCGGGGGGGCTATTGAACACTGAAGCTTTCTTT
NA,TRBJ2-1,TRBV12-3/TRBV12-4,TRBD2,CASSLAGGPGLNEQFF,TGTGCCAGCAGTCTAGCGGGAGGGCCTGGCTTGAATGAGCAGTTCTTC
many,TRBJ1-1,TRBV6-5,NA,CASSYKGQYTEAFF,TGTGCCAGCAGTTATAAAGGACAGTACACTGAAGCTTTCTTT
few,TRBJ1-1,TRBV7-6,NA,CASSPRTDNTEAFF,TGTGCCAGCAGCCCCCGGACGGACAACACTGAAGCTTTCTTT
NA,TRBJ2-7,TRBV12-3/TRBV12-4,TRBD2,CASSLRIAGVAYEQYF,TGTGCCAGCAGTTTGCGAATAGCGGGTGTAGCCTACGAGCAGTACTTC
many,TRBJ2-1,TRBV5-5,NA,CASSSGYAHYNEQFF,TGTGCCAGCAGCTCCGGCTACGCTCACTACAATGAGCAGTTCTTC
NA,TRBJ2-7,TRBV12-5,TRBD2,CASGSPGTSGTAISPEQYF,TGTGCTAGTGGTTCCCCAGGGACTAGCGGCACAGCCATCTCCCCCGAGCAGTACTTC
few,TRBJ2-7,TRBV4-1,TRBD2,CASSYGMGLASYEQYF,TGCGCCAGCAGCTATGGTATGGGACTAGCGAGTTACGAGCAGTACTTC
few,TRBJ1-1,TRBV2,NA,CASTKTGFAADTEAFF,TGTGCCAGCACAAAAACGGGTTTCGCCGCGGACACTGAAGCTTTCTTT
NA,TRBJ1-1,TRBV5-1,TRBD1,CASSAAQGETEAFF,TGCGCCAGCAGCGCCGCACAGGGGGAAACTGAAGCTTTCTTT
few,TRBJ2-7,TRBV20-1,TRBD2,CSARGSLAGYEQYF,TGCAGTGCTAGAGGCTCACTAGCGGGGTACGAGCAGTACTTC
few,TRBJ2-1,TRBV7-9,NA,CASSPDTPKHEQFF,TGTGCCAGCAGCCCTGATACCCCTAAGCATGAGCAGTTCTTC
NA,TRBJ2-1,TRBV10-2,TRBD2,CASSETLAGVVYNEQFF,TGCGCCAGCAGTGAGACGTTAGCGGGGGTGGTCTACAATGAGCAGTTCTTC
NA,TRBJ1-4,TRBV12-3/TRBV12-4,NA,CASSLDTTTNEKLFF,TGTGCCAGCAGTTTGGACACTACAACTAATGAAAAACTGTTTTTT
NA,TRBJ2-1,TRBV9,TRBD2,CASSGSSGRASSYNEQFF,TGTGCCAGCAGCGGATCTAGCGGGAGGGCAAGCTCCTACAATGAGCAGTTCTTC